The clone carrying this TCR beta chain showed up just a few times. What it binds is not known. TCRdb's table, derived via immunoSEQ multiplex PCR, lists solely in-frame clones and lacks some. The sample has more than 45,000 clones, roughly 84% seen once; the top ten hold approximately 4.5%. The sample comes from a study of OX40 agonist ivuxolimab in advanced cancers. Study as a whole: Head and neck, renal cell, melanoma or hepatocellular carcinoma were the cancers that dose-escalation patients had. General study points: Part of the nonresponder group also had normalized T-cell clonal expansion that was low.

The CDR3 contains 15 residues. Germline CDR1 reads SGDLS; CDR2 reads YYNGEE. V lost 4 bases, J lost 9 bases, and 8 bases stayed unmatched. The source is an adult with an advanced solid tumor such as melanoma, head and neck, liver or kidney cancer. Sequences were derived from CD4+ or CD8+ T cells sorted from blood, sampled in a trial of the OX40 agonist ivuxolimab. The chain is built from TRBV9 and TRBJ2-1; TRBD2 aligns across 12 bases. The CDR3 protein is CASSSLAGGPSEQFF. CDR3 nucleotides: TGTGCCAGCAGCTCTCTAGCGGGAGGGCCTAGTGAGCAGTTCTTC.